Shown below are 7 T cell receptor beta chains from a single sample sequenced in a study of beta chain features in type 1 diabetes. Reverse transcribing all isolated RNA meant expressed TCRB transcripts were sequenced. Profiling relied on immunoSEQ multiplex PCR, and the TCRdb table lists in-frame clones only, not all of them. The sample lists more than 150,000 clones, 8.5% to 14% occurring once. Sequences were obtained from central memory CD4+ T cells from blood. These receptor sequences come from a man younger than 35 in good health.

This clone was detected many times. The chain employs TRBV9 and TRBJ2-5; D is perhaps TRBD1 (7 bases). With 3 bases removed from V and 3 bases from J, the gap between germline ends came to 12 bases. The CDR3 contains 14 residues. Germline CDR1 is SGDLS and CDR2 is YYNGEE. The CDR3 here is CASSAQGGEETQYF. CDR3 nucleotides: TGTGCCAGCAGCGCCCAGGGGGGCGAAGAGACCCAGTACTTC.

This chain joins TRBV7-2 and TRBJ2-1, with 9 bases identical to TRBD2. The CDR3 spans 14 residues. Germline V gives CDR1 SGHTA, CDR2 FQGNSA. V shed 4 bases, J shed 4 bases, and the junction held 2 bases outside the gene matches. The CDR3 region has the DNA TGTGCCAGCAGCTCTCTAGCGGGGTACAATGAGCAGTTCTTC. This translates into CASSSLAGYNEQFF.

This clone was seen a few times. This chain links TRBV5-1 with TRBJ2-2; the match to TRBD1 covers 10 bases. The CDR3 consists of 14 residues. Germline trimming cut 4 bases from V and 6 bases from J; bases unmatched to any gene: 3. Germline V gene sequence: CDR1 SGHRS, CDR2 YFSETQ. In DNA form, the CDR3 reads TGCGCCAGCAGCCTCGGGACAGGGGCCGGGGAGCTGTTTTTT. Translated: CASSLGTGAGELFF. Full variable domain (outside the CDR3, taken from reference TRBV5-1 and TRBJ2-2): KAGVTQTPRYLIKTRGQQVTLSCSPISGHRSVSWYQQTPGQGLQFLFEYFSETQRNKGNFPGRFSGRQFSNSRSEMNVSTLELGDSALYLCASSLGTGAGELFFGEGSRLTVL.

Comment on this clone: Other nucleotide sequences in the sample specify the same CDR3. The CDR3 DNA follows: TGTGCCAGCAGTGTCCCGGGACAGGGTGAAAAACTGTTTTTT. Protein sequence: CASSVPGQGEKLFF. The chain links TRBV25-1 to TRBJ1-4; the match to TRBD1 covers 9 bases. CDR3 length: 14 residues. CDR1 MGHDK and CDR2 SYGVNS come from the germline V gene. With V trimmed by 4 bases and J by 7 bases, 4 bases remained unmatched.

V is TRBV18 and J is TRBJ1-4, with D maybe TRBD1 (6 bases). This CDR3 comprises 16 residues. CDR1 KGHSH and CDR2 LQKENI come from the germline V gene. V shed 3 bases and J shed 5 bases, with 16 bases lying between them. This CDR3 is CASSPTGQRQNEKLFF. In DNA form, the CDR3 reads TGTGCCAGCTCACCTACTGGACAGCGCCAAAATGAAAAACTGTTTTTT.

This clone was recorded many times. The rearrangement uses TRBV19 and TRBJ1-2; the D gene is possibly TRBD1 (6 bases). The CDR3 has 13 amino acids. The V end lost 6 bases, the J end lost 8 bases, and 16 bases lay between the germline ends. From germline, CDR1 is LNHDA and CDR2 SQIVND (reference sequence). This chain's CDR3 is CASSLWDNRGYTF. CDR3 DNA sequence: TGTGCCAGTAGCCTTTGGGACAATAGGGGCTACACCTTC.

This clone was picked up a small number of times. J is TRBJ1-6 and V is TRBV9; the D is unclear. Germline loops: CDR1 SGDLS, CDR2 YYNGEE. The length of the CDR3 is 16 residues. Deletions cut 0 bases from V and 7 bases from J, with 14 bases between. DNA of the CDR3: TGTGCCAGCAGCGTAGATGTCACTCCGGGGAATTCACCCCTCCACTTT. Encoded protein: CASSVDVTPGNSPLHF. Supplemented by reference TRBV9 and TRBJ1-6, the full variable domain reads DSGVTQTPKHLITATGQRVTLRCSPRSGDLSVYWYQQSLDQGLQFLIQYYNGEERAKGNILERFSAQQFPDLHSELNLSSLELGDSALYFCASSVDVTPGNSPLHFGNGTRLTVT.